This passage covers 18 T cell receptor beta chains from one sample sequenced in a study of blood T cell repertoires in COVID-19. Generated by immunoSEQ multiplex PCR, the TCRdb table keeps only in-frame clones and is missing some. The sample includes a few hundred thousand clones, about nine tenths of them seen just once. Sequenced sample: peripheral blood. The receptors were sampled from a woman aged 40 to 49 who had recovered from COVID-19.

The chain carries TRBV5-1 and TRBJ2-3; D is perhaps TRBD1 (5 bases). Looked up from germline, CDR1 is SGHRS and CDR2 is YFSETQ. CDR3 length: 15 amino acids. Trimming left V 0 bases short and J 1 base short, with 9 bases between. The CDR3 is CASSLDQGGTDTQYF. The DNA of the CDR3 is TGCGCCAGCAGCTTGGATCAGGGCGGCACAGATACGCAGTATTTT.

The genes are TRBV29-1 and TRBJ2-5, with 9 positions matching TRBD1. This CDR3 has 14 residues. Germline V gene sequence: CDR1 SQVTM, CDR2 ANQGSEA. V lost 4 bases to trimming and J lost 6 bases; unmatched junction nucleotides: 9. The chain's CDR3 is CSVAPGQGPKTQYF. As DNA, the CDR3 is TGCAGCGTTGCCCCGGGACAGGGTCCAAAGACCCAGTACTTC.

This clone showed up just once. Here the CDR3 DNA reads TGTGCCAGTAGTATCTCGCAGGGTACGTCACCCCTCCACTTT. Translation gives CASSISQGTSPLHF. The rearrangement uses TRBV19 and TRBJ1-6, with a tentative D call TRBD1 (5 bases). Trimming left V 3 bases short and J 10 bases short, with 13 bases between. The germline V gene encodes CDR1 LNHDA and CDR2 SQIVND (reference sequence). This CDR3 comprises 14 residues. Using reference TRBV19 and TRBJ1-6 for the parts outside the CDR3, the full variable domain is DGGITQSPKYLFRKEGQNVTLSCEQNLNHDAMYWYRQDPGQGLRLIYYSQIVNDFQKGDIAEGYSVSREKKESFPLTVTSAQKNPTAFYLCASSISQGTSPLHFGNGTRLTVT.

The chain uses TRBV27 and TRBJ2-2, with D tentatively TRBD1 (6 bases). The CDR3 runs 21 residues. Germline CDR1 reads MNHEY; CDR2 reads SMNVEV (reference sequence). V was pared by 1 base and J by 3 bases, with 27 bases between. CDR3 sequence: CASSLFDPIRGWSRYTGELFF. CDR3 coding DNA: TGTGCCAGCAGTTTATTCGACCCGATTAGGGGGTGGTCTAGGTACACCGGGGAGCTGTTTTTT.

The chain uses TRBV28 and TRBJ1-1; a weak D match, TRBD1 (5 bases). Trimming removed 10 bases from V and 10 bases from J, with 25 bases in between. In germline, CDR1 is MDHEN, CDR2 SYDVKM. The CDR3 has 14 amino acids. The CDR3 sequence is CATDSTSLVQGAFF. The CDR3 nucleotides are TGTGCCACCGACTCTACCTCGTTGGTTCAGGGAGCTTTCTTT.

This clone was counted a few times. V gene TRBV13 combines with J gene TRBJ1-1; maybe TRBD1 (5 bases). The V gene lost 5 bases and the J gene lost 11 bases, with 18 bases spanning the gap. The CDR3 has 13 amino acids. Germline V gene data show CDR1 as PRHDT and CDR2 as FYEKMQ (reference sequence). CDR3 nucleotides: TGTGCCAGCAGCCACTACAAGGGGCCGGACGCTTTCTTT. Translation: CASSHYKGPDAFF.

This clone was found a few times. This sample includes further DNA sequences coding for the same CDR3. The CDR3 protein is CASSLVGEGTGELFF. As DNA, the CDR3 is TGCGCCAGCAGCTTGGTTGGGGAGGGCACCGGGGAGCTGTTTTTT. V gene TRBV5-1 combines with J gene TRBJ2-2; TRBD2 agrees at 7 bases. Germline V lookup: CDR1 SGHRS, CDR2 YFSETQ. V was clipped by 0 bases and J by 4 bases; unmatched bases: 3. This CDR3 has 15 amino acids.

This clone was seen a handful of times. The chain employs TRBV28 and TRBJ1-1; D not certain. The CDR3 spans 14 residues. Per the germline V gene, CDR1 is MDHEN and CDR2 is SYDVKM. The V end lost 6 bases, the J end lost 1 base, and 12 bases lay between the germline ends. The CDR3 nucleotides are TGTGCCAGCAGCCGAGATTTTGCGAACACTGAAGCTTTCTTT. Amino acids: CASSRDFANTEAFF.

This rearrangement joins TRBV5-1 to TRBJ2-5; TRBD1 matches at 9 bases. CDR1 SGHRS and CDR2 YFSETQ come from the germline V gene. The CDR3 is 14 residues long. V was pared by 5 bases and J by 4 bases, with 6 bases of the junction left unmatched. In DNA, the CDR3 is TGCGCCAGCAGTCTTACAGGGGGCAGAGAGACCCAGTACTTC. Residues: CASSLTGGRETQYF. Drawing the rest from reference TRBV5-1 and TRBJ2-5, the complete variable domain is KAGVTQTPRYLIKTRGQQVTLSCSPISGHRSVSWYQQTPGQGLQFLFEYFSETQRNKGNFPGRFSGRQFSNSRSEMNVSTLELGDSALYLCASSLTGGRETQYFGPGTRLLVL.

This chain connects TRBV27 to TRBJ1-1; no firm D call. Germline V gene sequence: CDR1 MNHEY, CDR2 SMNVEV (reference sequence). The CDR3 runs to 13 residues. V was clipped by 3 bases and J by 5 bases, with 10 bases between them. The CDR3 reads CASSFRRETEAFF. CDR3 nucleotide sequence: TGTGCCAGCAGTTTTCGGCGGGAGACTGAAGCTTTCTTT.

The CDR3 loop reads CASSLGLADYYNEQFF. In DNA form, the CDR3 reads TGTGCCAGCAGCTTGGGACTAGCGGATTACTACAATGAGCAGTTCTTC. The chain combines TRBV7-9 with TRBJ2-1, with 11 nucleotides matching TRBD2. This CDR3 region has 16 residues. CDR1 and CDR2 (germline): SEHNR, FQNEAQ (reference sequence). The V segment lost 3 bases and the J segment 3 bases; nucleotides outside the gene matches: 4.

The rearrangement links TRBV28 to TRBJ2-7; 8 bases fit TRBD1. CDR1 and CDR2 from the germline V gene are MDHEN and SYDVKM. This CDR3 region has 15 residues. V shed 5 bases and J 4 bases; nucleotides not matched to a gene: 10. CDR3: CASSTTGTGYYEQYF. DNA for the CDR3: TGTGCCAGCAGTACAACCGGGACAGGTTATTACGAGCAGTACTTC.

The chain employs TRBV19 and TRBJ1-5; TRBD1 matches 7 bases. Germline CDR1 reads LNHDA; CDR2 reads SQIVND (reference sequence). This CDR3 is built from 17 residues. The V and J ends lost 4 bases and 0 bases, in that order; junction bases with no gene match: 9. The CDR3 sequence is CASSTRQGLYSNQPQHF. CDR3 nucleotide sequence: TGTGCCAGTAGTACCCGACAGGGCCTCTATAGCAATCAGCCCCAGCATTTT.

This rearrangement joins TRBV30 to TRBJ2-5, with D tentatively TRBD2 (6 bases). The length of the CDR3 is 14 residues. CDR1 is GTSNPN, CDR2 SVGIG, per germline (reference sequence). V lost 4 bases and J 2 bases, leaving 14 bases between the germline ends. The CDR3 loop is CAWNTMGGQETQYF. The CDR3 coding sequence is TGTGCCTGGAATACCATGGGGGGTCAAGAGACCCAGTACTTC.

The chain joins TRBV5-1 to TRBJ2-3, with TRBD2 matching 8 bases. CDR1 and CDR2 (germline): SGHRS, YFSETQ. J was trimmed by 4 bases and V by 1 base; bases with no gene match: 2. CDR3 size: 14 residues. CDR3 coding DNA: TGCGCCAGCAGCTTGTTGCGGGAGGCAGATACGCAGTATTTT. As protein: CASSLLREADTQYF.

This sequence joins TRBV30 and TRBJ2-2, with D unresolved. This CDR3 has 15 amino acids. Germline assignment: CDR1 GTSNPN and CDR2 SVGIG (reference sequence). Trimming removed 3 bases at V and 5 bases at J, with 16 bases between. CDR3 region: CAWSVTPIITGELFF. CDR3 DNA sequence: TGTGCCTGGAGCGTAACCCCTATCATTACCGGGGAGCTGTTTTTT.

V gene TRBV5-4 combines with J gene TRBJ2-1; the D is unclear. The germline V and J ends were trimmed by 1 base and 2 bases, with 10 bases remaining between them. The CDR3 contains 15 residues. Germline CDR1 and CDR2: SGHNT and YYREEE (reference sequence). CDR3 residues: CASSLLQTAYNEQFF. CDR3 nucleotide sequence: TGTGCCAGCAGCTTGTTACAGACCGCCTACAATGAGCAGTTCTTC.

In nucleotides, the CDR3 is TGTGCCAGCAGCGCACGGGTGATTTCTAGTGAGCAGTTCTTC. It codes for CASSARVISSEQFF. The chain has TRBV14 and TRBJ2-1; D not certain. Deletions cut 5 bases from V and 9 bases from J, with 17 bases between. Germline-derived CDR1 and CDR2 are SGHDN and FVKESK. The CDR3 sequence is 14 residues long. Together with reference TRBV14 and TRBJ2-1, the CDR3 gives the full variable domain: EAGVTQFPSHSVIEKGQTVTLRCDPISGHDNLYWYRRVMGKEIKFLLHFVKESKQDESGMPNNRFLAERTGGTYSTLKVQPAELEDSGVYFCASSARVISSEQFFGPGTRLTVL.